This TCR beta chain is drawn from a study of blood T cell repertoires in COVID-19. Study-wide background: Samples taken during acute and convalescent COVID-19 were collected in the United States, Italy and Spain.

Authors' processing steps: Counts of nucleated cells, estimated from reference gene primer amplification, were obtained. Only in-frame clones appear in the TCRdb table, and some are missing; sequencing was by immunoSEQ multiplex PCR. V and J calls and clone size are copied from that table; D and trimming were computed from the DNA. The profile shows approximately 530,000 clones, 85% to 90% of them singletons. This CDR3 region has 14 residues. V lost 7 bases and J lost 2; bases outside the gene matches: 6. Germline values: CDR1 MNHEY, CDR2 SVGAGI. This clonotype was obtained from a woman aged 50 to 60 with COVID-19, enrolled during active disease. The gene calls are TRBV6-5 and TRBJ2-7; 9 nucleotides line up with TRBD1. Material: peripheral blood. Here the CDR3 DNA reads TGTGCCAGCAAAGTGACAGGGGGTCCCTACGAGCAGTACTTC. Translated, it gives CASKVTGGPYEQYF.